The 25 T cell receptor beta chains given below trace back to one sample, sequenced in a study of cytomegalovirus exposure and HLA in healthy donors. 60 Vbeta and 13 Jbeta primers were used in PCR. Generated by immunoSEQ multiplex PCR, the TCRdb table keeps only in-frame clones and is missing some. This table holds some 20,000 clones, about 75% found once. The sample comprised PBMCs. The receptor set was obtained from a young man in good health and CMV-seronegative.

This chain links TRBV15 with TRBJ1-2; no definite D call. There are 13 residues in the CDR3. Trimming stripped 3 bases from V and 10 bases from J, with 15 bases between. Germline V gene lookup returns CDR1 LNHNV and CDR2 YYDKDF (reference sequence). CDR3 residues: CATSSSDRRTYTF. The CDR3 nucleotides are TGTGCCACCAGCAGTAGTGATCGGAGGACCTACACCTTC. Full variable domain (missing parts from reference TRBV15 and TRBJ1-2): DAMVIQNPRYQVTQFGKPVTLSCSQTLNHNVMYWYQQKSSQAPKLLFHYYDKDFNNEADTPDNFQSRRPNTSFCFLDIRSPGLGDTAMYLCATSSSDRRTYTFGSGTRLTVV.

V usage is TRBV5-4 and J usage is TRBJ1-1; D is possibly TRBD1 (6 bases). Trimming left V 5 bases short and J 8 bases short, with 13 bases between. From germline, CDR1 is SGHNT and CDR2 YYREEE (reference sequence). This CDR3 is built from 12 residues. CDR3 sequence: CASSQAGTEAFF. In nucleotides, the CDR3 is TGTGCCAGCAGTCAGGCTGGGACAGAAGCTTTCTTT. The variable domain in full, with the rest retrieved from reference TRBV5-4 and TRBJ1-1, is ETGVTQSPTHLIKTRGQQVTLRCSSQSGHNTVSWYQQALGQGPQFIFQYYREEENGRGNFPPRFSGLQFPNYSSELNVNALELDDSALYLCASSQAGTEAFFGQGTRLTVV.

The V and J genes are TRBV25-1 and TRBJ1-3; possibly TRBD1 for D (5 bases). Germline CDR1 and CDR2: MGHDK and SYGVNS. The CDR3 sequence is 17 residues long. V gave up 3 bases and J gave up 4 bases, with 19 bases separating them. Here the CDR3 DNA reads TGTGCCAGCAGTGACTCCCCGGGGGGGGTCGGAGGAAACACCATATATTTT. Protein sequence: CASSDSPGGVGGNTIYF.

This clone was picked up a small number of times. The chain recombines TRBV18 with TRBJ1-5; unclear D gene. Germline V gives CDR1 KGHSH, CDR2 LQKENI. This CDR3 region has 13 residues. Trimming shortened V by 4 bases and J by 7 bases, and 11 bases separated the two germline ends. The CDR3 is CASSLRTGQPQHF. CDR3 nucleotide sequence: TGTGCCAGCTCACTGCGGACGGGGCAGCCCCAGCATTTT. Based on the CDR3 plus reference TRBV18 and TRBJ1-5, the full variable domain is NAGVMQNPRHLVRRRGQEARLRCSPMKGHSHVYWYRQLPEEGLKFMVYLQKENIIDESGMPKERFSAEFPKEGPSILRIQQVVRGDSAAYFCASSLRTGQPQHFGDGTRLSIL.

This sequence joins TRBV25-1 and TRBJ1-1; D might be TRBD1 (6 bases). This CDR3 is built from 16 residues. Germline V gives CDR1 MGHDK, CDR2 SYGVNS. V lost 4 bases to trimming and J lost 2 bases, with 17 bases between them. CDR3: CASSGNAGVRNTEAFF. CDR3 DNA sequence: TGTGCCAGCAGTGGTAACGCAGGGGTAAGAAACACTGAAGCTTTCTTT.

The chain carries TRBV2 and TRBJ1-4; 7 bases fit TRBD1. The ends lost 6 bases at V and 4 bases at J; junction bases unmatched: 2. CDR3 length: 13 residues. Per germline, CDR1 SNHLY and CDR2 FYNNEI. The DNA for the CDR3 is TGTGCCAGCAGGGACAGGCGTAATGAAAAACTGTTTTTT. Its translation is CASRDRRNEKLFF.

V usage is TRBV29-1 and J usage is TRBJ2-2; 7 bases line up with TRBD1. The V and J ends lost 0 bases and 6 bases, in that order; junction bases with no gene match: 7. The germline CDR1 and CDR2 sequences are SQVTM and ANQGSEA. The CDR3 is 15 residues long. The CDR3 nucleotides read TGCAGCGTTGAAGATCCCAGGGGGACCCCCGGGGAGCTGTTTTTT. The encoded protein is CSVEDPRGTPGELFF.

The rearrangement joins TRBV29-1 to TRBJ2-1, with 12 bases matching TRBD1. This CDR3 contains 14 residues. Germline-derived CDR1 and CDR2 are SQVTM and ANQGSEA. Unmatched junction bases numbered 8, after V lost 7 bases and J lost 7 bases. The DNA for the CDR3 is TGCAGCGCGGTGGGACAGGGGGCCTTGAATGAGCAGTTCTTC. Translation gives CSAVGQGALNEQFF.

This chain uses TRBV13 with TRBJ1-1, with no clear D. Germline CDR1 and CDR2: PRHDT and FYEKMQ (reference sequence). The ends were cut back, 5 bases at V and 4 bases at J, with 14 bases in the middle. The CDR3 sequence is 14 residues long. The CDR3 here is CASSLNNRGTEAFF. In DNA, the CDR3 is TGTGCCAGCAGCCTCAATAACCGGGGCACTGAAGCTTTCTTT.

The CDR3 nucleotides read TGCGCCAGCAGCCACCTAGGAGGACTTTCCACCGGGGAGCTGTTTTTT. The encoded protein is CASSHLGGLSTGELFF. The rearrangement links TRBV4-3 to TRBJ2-2; D perhaps matches TRBD2 (5 bases). Germline lookup yields CDR1 LGHNA and CDR2 YSLEER. The CDR3 length is 16 residues. Trimming took 3 bases from V and 4 from J, leaving 15 bases between them.

This clone has a handful of counts. The V and J genes are TRBV18 and TRBJ2-7, with 13 bases fitting TRBD2. Per germline, CDR1 KGHSH and CDR2 LQKENI. The V gene end was trimmed by 6 bases and the J gene end by 4 bases; junction bases not matched to a gene: 9. This CDR3 region has 16 residues. In DNA form, the CDR3 reads TGTGCCAGCTCTCCCCCTGTGGGACTAGCGGGATACGAGCAGTACTTC. Its translation is CASSPPVGLAGYEQYF.

The gene calls are TRBV2 and TRBJ2-7; D gene ambiguous. The CDR3 runs 11 residues. Germline V CDR1 and CDR2: SNHLY, FYNNEI. The ends were cut back, 2 bases at V and 7 bases at J, with 6 bases in the middle. The CDR3 nucleotides read TGTGCCAGCAGTGAACCCCAGGAGCAGTACTTC. It specifies CASSEPQEQYF.

The genes are TRBV18 and TRBJ2-5; 8 nucleotides align to TRBD2. CDR1 and CDR2 (germline): KGHSH, LQKENI. V was pared by 2 bases and J by 5 bases, with 13 bases of the junction left unmatched. The CDR3 is 17 amino acids. The CDR3 region has the DNA TGTGCCAGCTCACCAGAACCCAGAGGACTAGCCTATGAGACCCAGTACTTC. Its protein is CASSPEPRGLAYETQYF.

The genes are TRBV4-2 and TRBJ2-3; no clear D. The CDR3 is 12 residues long. V dropped 3 bases and J dropped 6 bases, with 7 bases sitting between them. The V gene's germline CDR1 is LGHNA and CDR2 YNFKEQ. The CDR3 nucleotides are TGTGCCAGCAGCCATCCCGAGGATACGCAGTATTTT. Translated, it gives CASSHPEDTQYF.

The V gene is TRBV29-1, the J gene TRBJ1-1; no firm D call. Germline values: CDR1 SQVTM, CDR2 ANQGSEA. The CDR3 totals 11 residues. The V end lost 4 bases, the J end lost 3 bases, and 6 bases lay between the germline ends. Here the CDR3 DNA reads TGCAGCGTTGTGACATACACTGAAGCTTTCTTT. It specifies CSVVTYTEAFF.

This clone was seen only once. The chain employs TRBV29-1 and TRBJ2-5; 8 bases agree with TRBD2. Germline values: CDR1 SQVTM, CDR2 ANQGSEA. The CDR3 covers 16 residues. J lost 5 bases, V lost 6 bases, and 17 bases had no gene match. The CDR3 here is CSVGRVKAGAIETQYF. The DNA of the CDR3 is TGCAGCGTCGGAAGGGTTAAAGCGGGAGCAATTGAGACCCAGTACTTC. Looking up the rest from reference TRBV29-1 and TRBJ2-5 gives the full variable domain: SAVISQKPSRDICQRGTSLTIQCQVDSQVTMMFWYRQQPGQSLTLIATANQGSEATYESGFVIDKFPISRPNLTFSTLTVSNMSPEDSSIYLCSVGRVKAGAIETQYFGPGTRLLVL.

CDR3 sequence (DNA): TGTGCCAGCTCACCCTTCTCGACAGGGAACACTGAAGCTTTCTTT. This translates into CASSPFSTGNTEAFF. The rearrangement links TRBV18 to TRBJ1-1; tentatively, D is TRBD1 (6 bases). Trimming took 3 bases from V and 1 from J, leaving 12 bases between them. CDR1 is KGHSH, CDR2 LQKENI, per germline. The CDR3 contains 15 residues. Based on the CDR3 plus reference TRBV18 and TRBJ1-1, the full variable domain is NAGVMQNPRHLVRRRGQEARLRCSPMKGHSHVYWYRQLPEEGLKFMVYLQKENIIDESGMPKERFSAEFPKEGPSILRIQQVVRGDSAAYFCASSPFSTGNTEAFFGQGTRLTVV.

This sequence joins TRBV7-6 and TRBJ2-5, with a possible D match to TRBD1 (5 bases). Germline CDR1 and CDR2: SGHVS and FNYEAQ. V lost 4 bases and J lost 5, with 14 bases in between. This CDR3 has 14 residues. The CDR3 DNA reads as TGTGCCAGCAGCTCTGGGGCGGCGACGGAGACCCAGTACTTC. Translation: CASSSGAATETQYF. Filled out from reference TRBV7-6 and TRBJ2-5, the complete variable domain reads GAGVSQSPRYKVTKRGQDVALRCDPISGHVSLYWYRQALGQGPEFLTYFNYEAQQDKSGLPNDRFSAERPEGSISTLTIQRTEQRDSAMYRCASSSGAATETQYFGPGTRLLVL.

The rearrangement links TRBV25-1 to TRBJ1-5; no clear D gene. Trimming took 2 bases from V and 3 from J, leaving 8 bases between them. The germline V gene encodes CDR1 MGHDK and CDR2 SYGVNS. The CDR3 has 14 amino acids. CDR3 coding DNA: TGTGCCAGCAGTGAAGTGGGCTCCAATCAGCCCCAGCATTTT. Protein product: CASSEVGSNQPQHF.

This sequence joins TRBV10-3 and TRBJ2-3, with 9 bases matching TRBD2. Germline V gives CDR1 ENHRY, CDR2 SYGVKD. CDR3 length: 17 residues. V lost 0 bases and J lost 5; bases outside the gene matches: 9. CDR3 sequence reads: CAISESLREGLRDTQYF. In DNA form, the CDR3 reads TGTGCCATCAGTGAGTCGTTGCGGGAGGGCCTAAGAGATACGCAGTATTTT.

The chain couples TRBV4-1 to TRBJ1-3; D is unresolved. V was clipped by 5 bases and J by 0 bases, with 14 bases between them. The CDR3 loop spans 16 amino acids. Germline loops: CDR1 MGHRA, CDR2 YSYEKL. The CDR3 is CASSFFPPFSGNTIYF. In nucleotides, the CDR3 is TGCGCCAGCAGCTTCTTCCCCCCTTTCTCTGGAAACACCATATATTTT.

This chain joins TRBV30 and TRBJ1-6; D gene ambiguous. V shed 0 bases and J shed 9 bases, with 18 bases lying between them. Germline assignment: CDR1 GTSNPN and CDR2 SVGIG (reference sequence). This CDR3 comprises 16 residues. CDR3 sequence reads: CAWSVSQHRLASPLHF. CDR3 in DNA: TGTGCCTGGAGTGTATCCCAACACAGATTGGCTTCACCCCTCCACTTT. The full variable domain, its missing parts supplied by reference TRBV30 and TRBJ1-6, is SQTIHQWPATLVQPVGSPLSLECTVEGTSNPNLYWYRQAAGRGLQLLFYSVGIGQISSEVPQNLSASRPQDRQFILSSKKLLLSDSGFYLCAWSVSQHRLASPLHFGNGTRLTVT.

This chain connects TRBV30 to TRBJ2-7; 8 nucleotides match TRBD1. The V segment lost 2 bases and the J segment 2 bases; nucleotides outside the gene matches: 8. The CDR3 covers 15 residues. Germline assignment: CDR1 GTSNPN and CDR2 SVGIG (reference sequence). Written as DNA, the CDR3 is TGTGCCTGGAGTTCCGGGACAGGTCTGACCTACGAGCAGTACTTC. Its protein is CAWSSGTGLTYEQYF.

Only one count was recorded for this clone. V and J are TRBV30 and TRBJ1-5; unclear D gene. This CDR3 spans 15 amino acids. The V and J ends lost 0 bases and 8 bases respectively, with 17 bases between them. Germline V gene data show CDR1 as GTSNPN and CDR2 as SVGIG (reference sequence). This CDR3 is CAWSVLGQKIKPQHF. Written as DNA, the CDR3 is TGTGCCTGGAGTGTACTTGGGCAGAAAATCAAGCCCCAGCATTTT. The full variable domain, with the rest looked up from reference TRBV30 and TRBJ1-5, is SQTIHQWPATLVQPVGSPLSLECTVEGTSNPNLYWYRQAAGRGLQLLFYSVGIGQISSEVPQNLSASRPQDRQFILSSKKLLLSDSGFYLCAWSVLGQKIKPQHFGDGTRLSIL.

This clone was observed a few times. The chain is built from TRBV30 and TRBJ1-1; 12 bases align to TRBD1. The CDR3 consists of 14 residues. Germline CDR1 GTSNPN, CDR2 SVGIG (reference sequence). The ends lost 5 bases at V and 10 bases at J; junction bases unmatched: 11. The CDR3 loop is CAWARDRGQGGAFF. Written as DNA, the CDR3 is TGTGCCTGGGCCCGGGACAGGGGGCAAGGGGGAGCTTTCTTT.